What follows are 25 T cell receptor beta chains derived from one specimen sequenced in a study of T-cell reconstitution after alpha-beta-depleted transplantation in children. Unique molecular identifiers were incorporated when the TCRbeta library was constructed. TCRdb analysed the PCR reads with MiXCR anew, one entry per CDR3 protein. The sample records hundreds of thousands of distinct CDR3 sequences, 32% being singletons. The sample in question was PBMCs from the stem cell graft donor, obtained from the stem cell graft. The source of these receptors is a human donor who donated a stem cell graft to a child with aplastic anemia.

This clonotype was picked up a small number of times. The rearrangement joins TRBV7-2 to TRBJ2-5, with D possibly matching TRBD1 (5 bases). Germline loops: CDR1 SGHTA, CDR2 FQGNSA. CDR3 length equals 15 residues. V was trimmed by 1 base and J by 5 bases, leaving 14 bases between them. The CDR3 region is CASSLGSQVGETQYF. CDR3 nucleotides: TGTGCCAGCAGCTTAGGGTCACAGGTGGGGGAGACCCAGTACTTC.

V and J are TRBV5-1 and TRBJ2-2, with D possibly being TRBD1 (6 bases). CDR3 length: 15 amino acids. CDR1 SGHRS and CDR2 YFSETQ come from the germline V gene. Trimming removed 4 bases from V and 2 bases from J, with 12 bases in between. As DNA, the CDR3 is TGCGCCAGCAGCCGCCCACAGGGAAACACCGGGGAGCTGTTTTTT. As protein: CASSRPQGNTGELFF.

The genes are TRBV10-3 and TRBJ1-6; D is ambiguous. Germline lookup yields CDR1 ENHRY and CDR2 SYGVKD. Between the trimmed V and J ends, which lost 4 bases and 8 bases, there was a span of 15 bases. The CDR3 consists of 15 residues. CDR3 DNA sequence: TGTGCCATCAGTGCAAAAAAAAGTGAGGATTCACCCCTCCACTTT. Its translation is CAISAKKSEDSPLHF.

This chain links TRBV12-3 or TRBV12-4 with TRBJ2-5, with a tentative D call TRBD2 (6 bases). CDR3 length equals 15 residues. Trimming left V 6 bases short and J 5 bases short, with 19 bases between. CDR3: CASRILPGLRETQYF. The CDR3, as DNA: TGTGCCAGCAGAATACTGCCGGGACTTCGGGAGACCCAGTACTTC.

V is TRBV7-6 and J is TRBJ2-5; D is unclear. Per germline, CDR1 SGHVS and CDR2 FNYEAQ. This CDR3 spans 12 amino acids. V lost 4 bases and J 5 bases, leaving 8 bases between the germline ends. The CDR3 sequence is CASSSYVETQYF. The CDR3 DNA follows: TGTGCCAGCAGCTCCTACGTCGAGACCCAGTACTTC.

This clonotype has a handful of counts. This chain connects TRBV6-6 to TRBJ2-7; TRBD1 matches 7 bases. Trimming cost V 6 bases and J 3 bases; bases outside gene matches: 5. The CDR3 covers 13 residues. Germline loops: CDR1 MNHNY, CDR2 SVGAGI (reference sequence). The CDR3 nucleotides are TGTGCCAGCAGCCCGACAGGGCGCTACGAGCAGTACGTC. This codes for CASSPTGRYEQYV.

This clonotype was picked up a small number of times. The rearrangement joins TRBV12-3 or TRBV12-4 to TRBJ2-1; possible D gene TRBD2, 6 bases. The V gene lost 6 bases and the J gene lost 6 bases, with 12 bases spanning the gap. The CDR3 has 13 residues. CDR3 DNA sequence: TGTGCCAGCAGCGTGCGGCGGGGCAATGAGCAGTTCTTC. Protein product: CASSVRRGNEQFF.

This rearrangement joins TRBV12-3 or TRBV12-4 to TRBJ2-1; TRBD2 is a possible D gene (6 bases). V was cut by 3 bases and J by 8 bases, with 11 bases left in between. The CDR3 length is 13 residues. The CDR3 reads CASSFGRDYEQFF. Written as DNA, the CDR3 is TGTGCCAGCAGTTTCGGGAGAGACTATGAGCAGTTCTTC.

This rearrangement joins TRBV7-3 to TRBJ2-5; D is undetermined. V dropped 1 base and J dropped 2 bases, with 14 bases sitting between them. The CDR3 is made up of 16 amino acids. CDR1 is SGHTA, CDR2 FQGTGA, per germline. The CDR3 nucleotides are TGTGCCAGCAGCTTAAAAGGGTTAGCTGGGCAAGAGACCCAGTACTTC. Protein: CASSLKGLAGQETQYF.

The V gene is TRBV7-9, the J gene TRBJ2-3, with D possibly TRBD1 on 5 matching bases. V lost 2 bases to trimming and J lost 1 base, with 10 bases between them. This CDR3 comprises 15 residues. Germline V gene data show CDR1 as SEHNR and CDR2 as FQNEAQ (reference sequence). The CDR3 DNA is TGTGCCAGCAGCTTATACCAGGGTGGCACAGATACGCAGTATTTT. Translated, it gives CASSLYQGGTDTQYF.

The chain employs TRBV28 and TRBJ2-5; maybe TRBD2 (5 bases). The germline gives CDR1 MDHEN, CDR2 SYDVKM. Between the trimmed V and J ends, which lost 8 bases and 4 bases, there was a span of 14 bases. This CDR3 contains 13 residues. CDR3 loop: CASERSAGETQYF. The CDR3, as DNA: TGTGCCAGCGAAAGGAGCGCGGGAGAGACCCAGTACTTC.

The CDR3 here is CASSETGGSNTEAFF. CDR3 sequence (DNA): TGTGCCAGCAGTGAGACAGGGGGATCGAACACTGAAGCTTTCTTT. The V and J genes are TRBV6-1 and TRBJ1-1; 9 bases line up with TRBD1. In germline, CDR1 is MNHNS, CDR2 SASEGT. The CDR3 runs to 15 residues. J lost 1 base, V lost 3 bases, and 3 bases had no gene match.

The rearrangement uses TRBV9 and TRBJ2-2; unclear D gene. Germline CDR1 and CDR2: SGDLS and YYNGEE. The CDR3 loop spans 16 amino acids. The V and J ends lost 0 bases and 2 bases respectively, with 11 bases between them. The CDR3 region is CASSVEGFRNTGELFF. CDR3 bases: TGTGCCAGCAGCGTAGAAGGGTTCCGCAACACCGGGGAGCTGTTTTTT.

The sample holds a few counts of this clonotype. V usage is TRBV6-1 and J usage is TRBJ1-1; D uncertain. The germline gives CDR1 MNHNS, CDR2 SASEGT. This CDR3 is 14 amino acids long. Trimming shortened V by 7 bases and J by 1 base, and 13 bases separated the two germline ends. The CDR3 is CASIGLNRNTEAFF. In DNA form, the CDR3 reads TGTGCCAGCATAGGATTAAATCGGAACACTGAAGCTTTCTTT.

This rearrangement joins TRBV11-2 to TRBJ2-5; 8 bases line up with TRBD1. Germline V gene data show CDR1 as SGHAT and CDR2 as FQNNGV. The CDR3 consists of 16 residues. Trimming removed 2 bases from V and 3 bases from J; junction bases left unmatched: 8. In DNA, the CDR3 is TGTGCCAGCAGCTTACGTAGGACAGGGAGAGAAGAGACCCAGTACTTC. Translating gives CASSLRRTGREETQYF. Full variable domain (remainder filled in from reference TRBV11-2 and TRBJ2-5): EAGVAQSPRYKIIEKRQSVAFWCNPISGHATLYWYQQILGQGPKLLIQFQNNGVVDDSQLPKDRFSAERLKGVDSTLKIQPAKLEDSAVYLCASSLRRTGREETQYFGPGTRLLVL.

The CDR3 coding sequence is TGTGCCAGCAGCCCGAAGAGGACCCAGTACTTC. Protein: CASSPKRTQYF. The V gene is TRBV7-9, the J gene TRBJ2-5; D unclear. Germline lookup yields CDR1 SEHNR and CDR2 FQNEAQ (reference sequence). The CDR3 contains 11 residues. Trimming cost V 5 bases and J 7 bases, with 8 bases left between them.

The CDR3 loop is CASSQDRYRLNTEAFF. The CDR3, as DNA: TGTGCCAGCAGCCAAGATAGGTACAGATTGAACACTGAAGCTTTCTTT. This chain uses TRBV14 with TRBJ1-1, with unresolved D. The germline V and J ends were trimmed by 0 bases and 0 bases, with 11 bases remaining between them. CDR3 length: 16 amino acids. Per the germline V gene, CDR1 is SGHDN and CDR2 is FVKESK.

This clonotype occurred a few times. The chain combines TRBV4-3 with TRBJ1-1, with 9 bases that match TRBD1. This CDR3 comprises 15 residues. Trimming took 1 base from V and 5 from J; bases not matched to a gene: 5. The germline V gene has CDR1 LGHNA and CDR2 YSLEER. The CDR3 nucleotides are TGCGCCAGCAGCCAAGTTACAGGGGGCAGAACTGAAGCTTTCTTT. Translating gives CASSQVTGGRTEAFF.

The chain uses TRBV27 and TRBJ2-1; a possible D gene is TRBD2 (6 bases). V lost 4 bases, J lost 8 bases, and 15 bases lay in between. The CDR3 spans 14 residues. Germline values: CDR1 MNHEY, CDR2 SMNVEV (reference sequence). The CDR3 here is CASSSPGGIDEQFF. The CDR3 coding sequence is TGTGCCAGCAGTTCGCCAGGAGGGATCGATGAGCAGTTCTTC.

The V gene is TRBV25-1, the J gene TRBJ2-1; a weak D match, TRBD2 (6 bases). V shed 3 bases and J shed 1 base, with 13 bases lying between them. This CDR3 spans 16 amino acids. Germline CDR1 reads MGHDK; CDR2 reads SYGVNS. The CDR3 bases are TGTGCCAGCAGTGACGGTGCGGGACGATCCTACAATGAGCAGTTCTTC. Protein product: CASSDGAGRSYNEQFF.

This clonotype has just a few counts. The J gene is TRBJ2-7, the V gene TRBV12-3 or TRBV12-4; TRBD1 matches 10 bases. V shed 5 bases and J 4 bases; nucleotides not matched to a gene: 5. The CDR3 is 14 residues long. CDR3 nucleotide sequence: TGTGCCAGCAGTCCGGGACAGGGGCCTTACGAGCAGTACGTC. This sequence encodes CASSPGQGPYEQYV.

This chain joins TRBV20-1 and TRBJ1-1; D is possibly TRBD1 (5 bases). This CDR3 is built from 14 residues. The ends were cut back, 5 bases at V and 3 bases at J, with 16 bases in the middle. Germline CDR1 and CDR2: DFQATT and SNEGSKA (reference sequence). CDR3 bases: TGCAGTGCTGGACGTCGAGACAGCTACACTGAAGCTTTCTTT. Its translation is CSAGRRDSYTEAFF.

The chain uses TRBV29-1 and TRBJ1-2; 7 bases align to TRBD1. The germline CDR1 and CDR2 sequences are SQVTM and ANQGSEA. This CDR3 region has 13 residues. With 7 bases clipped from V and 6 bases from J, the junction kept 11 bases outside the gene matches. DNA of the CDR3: TGCAGCGGGGGAGGGGGCCCTGTAGATGGCTACACCTTC. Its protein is CSGGGGPVDGYTF.

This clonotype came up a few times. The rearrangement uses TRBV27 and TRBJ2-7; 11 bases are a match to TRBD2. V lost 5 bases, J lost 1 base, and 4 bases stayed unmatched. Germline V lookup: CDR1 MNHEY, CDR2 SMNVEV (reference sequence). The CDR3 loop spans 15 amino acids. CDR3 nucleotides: TGTGCCAGCAGTCCGTTAGCGGGAGGGTCCTACGAGCAGTACTTC. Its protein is CASSPLAGGSYEQYF.

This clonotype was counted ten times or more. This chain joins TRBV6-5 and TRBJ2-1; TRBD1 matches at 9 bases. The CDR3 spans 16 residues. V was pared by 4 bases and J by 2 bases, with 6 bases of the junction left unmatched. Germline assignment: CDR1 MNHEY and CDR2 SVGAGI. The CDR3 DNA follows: TGTGCCAGCAGTTCTACCGGGACAGGGACCTACAATGAGCAGTTCTTC. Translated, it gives CASSSTGTGTYNEQFF.